This T cell receptor (beta chain) comes out of a study of regulatory T cells in long-lasting Graves disease. Study-wide results and caveats: Researchers examined only peripheral blood and not thyroid tissue. New patients shared over 800 public clonotypes, fewer than the approximately 2,500 shared by persistent patients.

Losses at the gene ends were 2 bases for V and 2 bases for J; bases not matched to a gene: 8. The CDR3 has 18 residues. Germline CDR1 is MNHEY and CDR2 is SMNVEV (reference sequence). The table lists this clonotype with many counts. Antigen: not known. Investigators prepared the TCR beta libraries by applying iRepertoire HTBI primers and Arm-PCR of CDR3 regions. Original data processing: Identified across the samples were 62 TRBV segments and roughly 13 TRBJ segments. TCRdb passed the multiplex PCR reads through MiXCR, listing each CDR3 protein once. The V and J calls, along with clone size, are taken from TCRdb and not from the paper's own processing. The profile shows approximately 500,000 distinct CDR3 sequences, 20% to 25% of them singletons. Time point here: persistent/refractory GD, antithyroid drugs over 5 years with positive TRAb. Isolated PBMC RNA provided the starting material for the TCR library. Tubes containing EDTA received roughly 10 milliliters of drawn peripheral blood.

The chain employs TRBV27 and TRBJ2-2; 10 positions agree with TRBD1. This clonotype originated in a female donor with Graves disease. The sequencing used peripheral blood mononuclear cells (PBMCs), collected when the disease was refractory, from a patient treated with antithyroid drugs. CDR3 region: CASSLRSWTGGNTGELFF. In nucleotides, the CDR3 is TGTGCCAGCAGTTTAAGGTCTTGGACAGGGGGAAACACCGGGGAGCTGTTTTTT.